This T cell receptor (beta chain) was profiled in a study of T cell responses to AZD1222 COVID-19 vaccine. Notes on the study in general: Vaccination with two AZD1222 doses was followed by a rise in Spike-specific TCR breadth and depth.

V dropped 4 bases and J dropped 5; count of bases not matched to a gene: 10. This CDR3 region has 15 residues. Germline V gene sequence: CDR1 SGDLS, CDR2 YYNGEE. Data came from immunoSEQ multiplex PCR; TCRdb stores just in-frame clones and leaves some out. There are about 78,000 clones in the sample; around nine tenths occur only once, and 3% to 3.5% lies in the top ten. Second-dose timings of about 4 or about 12 weeks were pooled. Concerning this clone itself: Its cognate antigen is unknown.

This rearrangement joins TRBV9 to TRBJ2-5, with 8 bases identical to TRBD2. Sequences were derived from peripheral blood, sampled 28 days after the second AZD1222 dose. The clonotype was recovered from an adult who received the AZD1222 COVID-19 vaccine. The CDR3 region has the DNA TGTGCCAGCAGCCGAGGGGCGGGAGGCGGGGAGACCCAGTACTTC. Translating it yields CASSRGAGGGETQYF.